This T cell receptor beta chain was sequenced in a study of cytomegalovirus exposure and HLA in healthy donors. Both 60 Vbeta primers and 13 Jbeta primers went into the PCR. This table comes from immunoSEQ multiplex PCR, and its TCRdb copy is limited to in-frame clones, with some not included. This sample has approximately 130,000 clones, with around 77% found just once. Notes on this clone: What it binds is not known.

Whole-study results and caveats: The study designated fewer than 200 TCR beta chains cytomegalovirus-associated. Later, an analysis found that common viral pathogens appeared to be linked with several of the most significant clusters. An assumption of roughly uniform sequencing depth across donors underlay the presence/absence analyses. In a later analysis, V- and J-gene trimming of beta chains associated with a DCLRE1C missense variant, replicated independently.

This clonotype was obtained from a man aged 45 to 65 in good health and CMV-seronegative. Sequenced input: PBMCs.

CDR3 DNA: TGTGCCAGCAGCTCGCCGGGACAGGGGGCCTACAATGAGCAGTTCTTC. Its protein is CASSSPGQGAYNEQFF. The rearrangement links TRBV5-4 to TRBJ2-1; 11 nucleotides align to TRBD1. V trimming: 3 bases; J trimming: 2 bases; junction bases outside the gene matches: 4. Germline CDR1 and CDR2: SGHNT and YYREEE (reference sequence). This CDR3 comprises 16 residues.